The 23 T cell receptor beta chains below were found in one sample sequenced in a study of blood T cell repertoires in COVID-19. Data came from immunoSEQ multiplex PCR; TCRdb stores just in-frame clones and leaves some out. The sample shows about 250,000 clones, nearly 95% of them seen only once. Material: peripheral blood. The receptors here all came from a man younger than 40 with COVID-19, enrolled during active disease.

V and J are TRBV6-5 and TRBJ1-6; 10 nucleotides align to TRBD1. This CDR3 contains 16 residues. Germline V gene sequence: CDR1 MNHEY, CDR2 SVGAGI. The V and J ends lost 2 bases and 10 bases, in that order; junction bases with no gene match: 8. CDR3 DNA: TGTGCCAGCAGTTACCCGGCCGGGACAGGGGTCTCACCCCTCCACTTT. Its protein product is CASSYPAGTGVSPLHF.

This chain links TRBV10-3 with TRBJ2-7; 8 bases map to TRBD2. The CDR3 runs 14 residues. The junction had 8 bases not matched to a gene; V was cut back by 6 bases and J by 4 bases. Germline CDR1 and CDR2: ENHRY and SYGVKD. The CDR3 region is CAISLGTGGYEQYF. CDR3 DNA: TGTGCCATCAGCCTCGGGACGGGAGGGTACGAGCAGTACTTC.

This CDR3 is CASSLQDRGTEAFF. The CDR3 nucleotides are TGTGCCAGCAGCTTACAAGACAGGGGCACTGAAGCTTTCTTT. The chain uses TRBV7-9 and TRBJ1-1, with TRBD1 matching 8 bases. From germline, CDR1 is SEHNR and CDR2 FQNEAQ (reference sequence). V lost 2 bases, J lost 4 bases, and 3 bases stayed unmatched. CDR3 length equals 14 residues.

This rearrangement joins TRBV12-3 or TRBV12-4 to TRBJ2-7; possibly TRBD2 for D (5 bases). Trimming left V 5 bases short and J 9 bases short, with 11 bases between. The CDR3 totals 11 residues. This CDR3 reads CASSPRVRQYF. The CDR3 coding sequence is TGTGCCAGCAGTCCGCGGGTAAGGCAGTACTTC.

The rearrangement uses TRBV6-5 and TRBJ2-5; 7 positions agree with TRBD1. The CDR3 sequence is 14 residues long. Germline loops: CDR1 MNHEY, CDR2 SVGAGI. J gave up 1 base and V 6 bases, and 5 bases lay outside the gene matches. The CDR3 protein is CASSRQGFQETQYF. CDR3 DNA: TGTGCCAGCAGCAGACAGGGATTCCAAGAGACCCAGTACTTC.

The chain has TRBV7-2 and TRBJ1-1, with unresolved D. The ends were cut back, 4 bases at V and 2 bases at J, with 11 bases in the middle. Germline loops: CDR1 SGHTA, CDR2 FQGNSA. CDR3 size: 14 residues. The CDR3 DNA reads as TGTGCCAGCAGCTCATATCAGGATAACACTGAAGCTTTCTTT. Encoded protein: CASSSYQDNTEAFF.

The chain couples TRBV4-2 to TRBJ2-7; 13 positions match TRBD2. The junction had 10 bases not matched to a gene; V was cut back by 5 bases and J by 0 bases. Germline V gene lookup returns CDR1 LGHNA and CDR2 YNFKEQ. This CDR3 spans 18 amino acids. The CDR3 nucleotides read TGTGCCAGCAGCTCACTGACTAGCGGGGGGCCCCGCTCCTACGAGCAGTACTTC. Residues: CASSSLTSGGPRSYEQYF.

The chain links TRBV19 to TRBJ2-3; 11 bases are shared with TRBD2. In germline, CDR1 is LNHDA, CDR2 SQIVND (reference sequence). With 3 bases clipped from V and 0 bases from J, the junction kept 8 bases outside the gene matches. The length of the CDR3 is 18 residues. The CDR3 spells CASSIGLAGGASTDTQYF. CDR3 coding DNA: TGTGCCAGTAGTATCGGTCTAGCGGGGGGCGCTAGCACAGATACGCAGTATTTT.

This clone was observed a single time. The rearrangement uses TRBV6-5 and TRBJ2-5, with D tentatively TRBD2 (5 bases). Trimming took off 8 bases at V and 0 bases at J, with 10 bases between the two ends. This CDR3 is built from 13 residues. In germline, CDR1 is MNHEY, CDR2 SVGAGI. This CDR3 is CASALGDQETQYF. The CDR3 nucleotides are TGTGCCAGCGCCCTCGGGGACCAAGAGACCCAGTACTTC.

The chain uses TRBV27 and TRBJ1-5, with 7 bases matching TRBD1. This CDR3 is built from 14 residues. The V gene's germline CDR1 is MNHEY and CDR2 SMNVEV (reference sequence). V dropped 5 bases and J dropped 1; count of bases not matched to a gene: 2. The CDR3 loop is CASSAGQSNQPQHF. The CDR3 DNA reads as TGTGCCAGCAGTGCGGGACAGAGCAATCAGCCCCAGCATTTT.

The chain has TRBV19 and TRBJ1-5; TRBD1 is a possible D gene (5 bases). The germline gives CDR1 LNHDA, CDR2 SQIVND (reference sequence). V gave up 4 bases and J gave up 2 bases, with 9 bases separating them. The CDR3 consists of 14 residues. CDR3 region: CASSTGAGNQPQHF. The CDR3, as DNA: TGTGCCAGTAGTACTGGGGCAGGCAATCAGCCCCAGCATTTT. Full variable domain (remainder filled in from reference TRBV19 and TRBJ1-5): DGGITQSPKYLFRKEGQNVTLSCEQNLNHDAMYWYRQDPGQGLRLIYYSQIVNDFQKGDIAEGYSVSREKKESFPLTVTSAQKNPTAFYLCASSTGAGNQPQHFGDGTRLSIL.

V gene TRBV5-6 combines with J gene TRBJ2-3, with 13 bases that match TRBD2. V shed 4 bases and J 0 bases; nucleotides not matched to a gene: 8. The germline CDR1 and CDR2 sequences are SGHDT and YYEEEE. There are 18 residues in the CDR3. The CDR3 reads CASSPRTSGGRSTDTQYF. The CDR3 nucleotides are TGTGCCAGCAGCCCACGGACTAGCGGGGGCCGGAGCACAGATACGCAGTATTTT.

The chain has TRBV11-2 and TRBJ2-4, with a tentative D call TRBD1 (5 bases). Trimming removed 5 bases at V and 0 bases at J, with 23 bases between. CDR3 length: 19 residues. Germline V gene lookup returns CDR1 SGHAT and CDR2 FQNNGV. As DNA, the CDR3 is TGTGCCAGCAGCCCCATGCGGACAACGTCCCCACTAGCCAAAAACATTCAGTACTTC. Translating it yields CASSPMRTTSPLAKNIQYF.

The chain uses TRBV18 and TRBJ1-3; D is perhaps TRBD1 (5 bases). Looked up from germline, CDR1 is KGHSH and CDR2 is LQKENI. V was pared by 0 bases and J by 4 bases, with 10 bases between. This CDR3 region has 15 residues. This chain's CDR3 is CASSPPGGAGNTIYF. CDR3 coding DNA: TGTGCCAGCTCACCACCGGGGGGTGCCGGAAACACCATATATTTT.

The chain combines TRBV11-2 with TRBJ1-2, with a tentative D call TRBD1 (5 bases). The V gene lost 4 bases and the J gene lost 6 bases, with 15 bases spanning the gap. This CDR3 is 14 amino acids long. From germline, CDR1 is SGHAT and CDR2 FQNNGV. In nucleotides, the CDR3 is TGTGCCAGCAGCTCCCCCGGACAAGAGAATGGCTACACCTTC. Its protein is CASSSPGQENGYTF.

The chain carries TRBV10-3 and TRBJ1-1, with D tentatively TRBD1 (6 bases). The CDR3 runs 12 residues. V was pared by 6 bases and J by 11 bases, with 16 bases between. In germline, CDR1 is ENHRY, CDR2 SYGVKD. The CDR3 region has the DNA TGTGCCATCAGGGACAGACAGACCTCCGCTTTCTTT. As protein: CAIRDRQTSAFF.

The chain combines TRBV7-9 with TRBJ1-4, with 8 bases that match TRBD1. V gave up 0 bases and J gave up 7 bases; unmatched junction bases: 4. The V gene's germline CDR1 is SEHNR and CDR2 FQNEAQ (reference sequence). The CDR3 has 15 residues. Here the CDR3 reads CASSLADRAAEKLFF. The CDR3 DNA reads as TGTGCCAGCAGCTTAGCGGACAGGGCGGCTGAAAAACTGTTTTTT. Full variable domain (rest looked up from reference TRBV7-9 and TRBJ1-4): DTGVSQNPRHKITKRGQNVTFRCDPISEHNRLYWYRQTLGQGPEFLTYFQNEAQLEKSRLLSDRFSAERPKGSFSTLEIQRTEQGDSAMYLCASSLADRAAEKLFFGSGTQLSVL.

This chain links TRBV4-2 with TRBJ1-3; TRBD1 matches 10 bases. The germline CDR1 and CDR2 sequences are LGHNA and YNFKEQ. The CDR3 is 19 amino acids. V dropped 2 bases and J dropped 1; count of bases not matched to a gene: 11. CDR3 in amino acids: CASSQRGDRGSFSGNTIYF. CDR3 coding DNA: TGTGCCAGCAGCCAACGGGGGGACAGGGGTTCGTTTTCTGGAAACACCATATATTTT.

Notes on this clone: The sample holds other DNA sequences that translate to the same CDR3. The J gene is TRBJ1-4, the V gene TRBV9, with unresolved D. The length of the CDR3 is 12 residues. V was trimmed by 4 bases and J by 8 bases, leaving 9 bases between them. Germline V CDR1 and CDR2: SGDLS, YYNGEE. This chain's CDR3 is CASSSRGEKLFF. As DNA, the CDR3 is TGTGCCAGCAGCTCCCGCGGGGAAAAACTGTTTTTT.

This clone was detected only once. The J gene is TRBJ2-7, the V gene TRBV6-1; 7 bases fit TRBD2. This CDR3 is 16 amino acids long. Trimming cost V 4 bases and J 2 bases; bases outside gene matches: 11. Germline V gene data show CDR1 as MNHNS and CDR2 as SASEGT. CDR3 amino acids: CASSAPNQRGAYEQYF. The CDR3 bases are TGTGCCAGCAGTGCTCCCAACCAGCGGGGCGCCTACGAGCAGTACTTC.

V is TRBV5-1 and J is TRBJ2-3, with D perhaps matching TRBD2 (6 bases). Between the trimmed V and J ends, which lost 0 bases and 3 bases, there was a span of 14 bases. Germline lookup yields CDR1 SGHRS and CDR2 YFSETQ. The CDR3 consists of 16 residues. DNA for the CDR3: TGCGCCAGCAGCTTGGCCGGAGGGGCTGGAACAGATACGCAGTATTTT. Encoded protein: CASSLAGGAGTDTQYF.

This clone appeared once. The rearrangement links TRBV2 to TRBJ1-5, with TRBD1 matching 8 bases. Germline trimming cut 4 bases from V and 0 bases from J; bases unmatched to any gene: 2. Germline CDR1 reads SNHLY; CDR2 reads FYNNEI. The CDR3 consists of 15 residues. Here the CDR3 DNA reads TGTGCCAGCAGTGCAGGGGGCCTTAGCAATCAGCCCCAGCATTTT. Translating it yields CASSAGGLSNQPQHF. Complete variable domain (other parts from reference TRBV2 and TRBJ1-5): EPEVTQTPSHQVTQMGQEVILRCVPISNHLYFYWYRQILGQKVEFLVSFYNNEISEKSEIFDDQFSVERPDGSNFTLKIRSTKLEDSAMYFCASSAGGLSNQPQHFGDGTRLSIL.

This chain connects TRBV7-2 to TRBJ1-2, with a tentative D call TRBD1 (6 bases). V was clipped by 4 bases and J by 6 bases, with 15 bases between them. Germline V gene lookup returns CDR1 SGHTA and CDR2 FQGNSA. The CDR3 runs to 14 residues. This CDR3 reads CASSSGRYRDGYTF. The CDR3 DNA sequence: TGTGCCAGCAGCTCGGGGCGGTACAGGGATGGCTACACCTTC.